The 21 T cell receptor beta chains below come from one sample, sequenced in a study of blood T cell repertoires in COVID-19. Repertoires were generated with immunoSEQ multiplex PCR, while TCRdb's copy carries only in-frame clones and drops some. The profile shows roughly 220,000 clones, about four fifths of them singletons. The sample comprised PBMCs or T cells enriched from blood (not recorded which). These receptors all come from a woman aged 40-49 years with acute COVID-19.

On this clone itself: Other nucleotide sequences in the sample specify the same CDR3. The chain employs TRBV3-1 (or the pseudogene TRBV3-2) and TRBJ2-1; D call uncertain. Trimming shortened V by 3 bases and J by 7 bases, and 4 bases separated the two germline ends. The germline V gene has CDR1 LGHDT and CDR2 YNNKEL (reference sequence). This CDR3 comprises 11 residues. CDR3 amino acids: CASSQRNEQFF. The DNA for the CDR3 is TGTGCCAGCAGCCAGAGAAATGAGCAGTTCTTC.

CDR3 in amino acids: CASSYSRQGNYEQYF. DNA for the CDR3: TGTGCCAGCAGTTACTCACGACAGGGTAACTACGAGCAGTACTTC. The chain couples TRBV6-6 to TRBJ2-7; 7 bases agree with TRBD1. Germline CDR1 is MNHNY and CDR2 is SVGAGI (reference sequence). The trim removed 0 bases at V and 3 bases at J, leaving 5 bases unmatched. This CDR3 spans 15 amino acids.

This clone was counted only a few times. This chain connects TRBV2 to TRBJ2-1, with TRBD2 as a possible D gene (7 bases). The CDR3 totals 14 residues. CDR1 and CDR2 (germline): SNHLY, FYNNEI. V lost 4 bases and J 5 bases, leaving 12 bases between the germline ends. CDR3 amino acids: CASSAGEGHNEQFF. CDR3 bases: TGTGCCAGCAGTGCAGGGGAGGGCCACAATGAGCAGTTCTTC.

The rearrangement joins TRBV18 to TRBJ1-1, with D maybe TRBD1 (6 bases). This CDR3 has 16 amino acids. V was shortened by 2 bases and J by 2 bases, with 15 bases between the two germline ends. Germline CDR1 and CDR2: KGHSH and LQKENI. CDR3 protein: CASSPNKQGRNTEAFF. CDR3 nucleotide sequence: TGTGCCAGCTCACCAAACAAACAGGGTAGAAACACTGAAGCTTTCTTT.

This chain uses TRBV7-3 with TRBJ1-1; 8 bases are a match to TRBD1. CDR1 is SGHTA, CDR2 FQGTGA, per germline. This CDR3 has 13 amino acids. Trimming cost V 4 bases and J 7 bases; bases outside gene matches: 5. In DNA, the CDR3 is TGTGCCAGCAGCTGGTCCGGGACAGGTGAAGCTTTCTTT. Protein product: CASSWSGTGEAFF.

The J gene is TRBJ1-1, the V gene TRBV29-1; no clear D gene. Germline CDR1 is SQVTM and CDR2 is ANQGSEA. Trimming shortened V by 7 bases and J by 3 bases, and 9 bases separated the two germline ends. The CDR3 extends over 11 amino acids. The CDR3 reads CSAGDDTEAFF. The CDR3 bases are TGCAGCGCCGGAGATGACACTGAAGCTTTCTTT.

V gene TRBV30 combines with J gene TRBJ1-6; 8 bases align to TRBD1. V lost 3 bases and J lost 8; bases outside the gene matches: 3. This CDR3 region has 13 residues. Germline V CDR1 and CDR2: GTSNPN, SVGIG (reference sequence). CDR3 DNA: TGTGCCTGGAGCGGGACAGGACATTCACCCCTCCACTTT. Translation: CAWSGTGHSPLHF. Combining the CDR3 with reference TRBV30 and TRBJ1-6 gives the whole variable domain SQTIHQWPATLVQPVGSPLSLECTVEGTSNPNLYWYRQAAGRGLQLLFYSVGIGQISSEVPQNLSASRPQDRQFILSSKKLLLSDSGFYLCAWSGTGHSPLHFGNGTRLTVT.

Of note for this clone: Other nucleotide sequences in the sample specify the same CDR3. The V and J genes are TRBV12-5 and TRBJ2-2, with TRBD1 as a possible D gene (7 bases). The germline V gene encodes CDR1 LGHNT and CDR2 FRNRAP. The CDR3 spans 16 residues. The V gene lost 5 bases and the J gene lost 6 bases, with 19 bases spanning the gap. CDR3 coding DNA: TGTGCTAGTGGTCCTAGACAGGGTAGGGAGGCCGGGGAGCTGTTTTTT. Encoded protein: CASGPRQGREAGELFF.

The rearrangement uses TRBV3-1 (or the pseudogene TRBV3-2) and TRBJ2-2; 8 bases fit TRBD1. Germline values: CDR1 LGHDT, CDR2 YNNKEL (reference sequence). This CDR3 spans 16 amino acids. The V gene end was trimmed by 10 bases and the J gene end by 0 bases; junction bases not matched to a gene: 10. Here the CDR3 DNA reads TGTGCCACCTCATCAGGGGGCGTTGCGAACACCGGGGAGCTGTTTTTT. It encodes CATSSGGVANTGELFF.

The chain carries TRBV13 and TRBJ2-7; possible D gene TRBD1, 6 bases. CDR3 length equals 12 residues. Per the germline V gene, CDR1 is PRHDT and CDR2 is FYEKMQ (reference sequence). The V and J ends lost 6 bases and 3 bases respectively, with 9 bases between them. For the CDR3, the DNA is TGTGCCAGCAGTTGGGACAACTACGAGCAGTACTTC. This sequence encodes CASSWDNYEQYF.

This clone was observed a single time. This chain joins TRBV9 and TRBJ2-3; no definite D call. This CDR3 is built from 14 residues. Germline-derived CDR1 and CDR2 are SGDLS and YYNGEE. Trimming left V 7 bases short and J 4 bases short, with 16 bases between. The CDR3 protein is CASAANLAADTQYF. As DNA, the CDR3 is TGTGCCAGCGCGGCAAATTTGGCGGCAGATACGCAGTATTTT.

The chain combines TRBV3-1 (or the pseudogene TRBV3-2) with TRBJ2-2; no clear D gene. This CDR3 spans 15 amino acids. Trimming shortened V by 3 bases and J by 5 bases, and 13 bases separated the two germline ends. Looked up from germline, CDR1 is LGHDT and CDR2 is YNNKEL (reference sequence). The chain's CDR3 is CASSQRNTGTGELFF. For the CDR3, the DNA is TGTGCCAGCAGCCAGCGAAATACCGGTACCGGGGAGCTGTTTTTT.

V gene TRBV7-9 combines with J gene TRBJ1-5; the D is unclear. Germline V gene sequence: CDR1 SEHNR, CDR2 FQNEAQ (reference sequence). This CDR3 region has 15 residues. Trimming shortened V by 1 base and J by 0 bases, and 7 bases separated the two germline ends. The CDR3 is CASSLGDNSNQPQHF. CDR3 bases: TGTGCCAGCAGCTTAGGAGATAATAGCAATCAGCCCCAGCATTTT. Drawing the rest from reference TRBV7-9 and TRBJ1-5, the complete variable domain is DTGVSQNPRHKITKRGQNVTFRCDPISEHNRLYWYRQTLGQGPEFLTYFQNEAQLEKSRLLSDRFSAERPKGSFSTLEIQRTEQGDSAMYLCASSLGDNSNQPQHFGDGTRLSIL.

The chain uses TRBV27 and TRBJ2-1; unclear D gene. Trimming took 6 bases from V and 10 from J, leaving 16 bases between them. This CDR3 region has 13 residues. Germline V lookup: CDR1 MNHEY, CDR2 SMNVEV (reference sequence). Written as DNA, the CDR3 is TGTGCCAGCAGGCCCGGTGGGTACGGGGAGCAGTTCTTC. Translating gives CASRPGGYGEQFF.

The chain recombines TRBV2 with TRBJ2-4, with D unresolved. Between the trimmed V and J ends, which lost 3 bases and 0 bases, there was a span of 12 bases. CDR3 length: 16 amino acids. CDR1 and CDR2 (germline): SNHLY, FYNNEI. This chain's CDR3 is CASSERESLAKNIQYF. CDR3 bases: TGTGCCAGCAGTGAGAGAGAATCTCTAGCCAAAAACATTCAGTACTTC. The whole variable domain, filled in from reference TRBV2 and TRBJ2-4, reads EPEVTQTPSHQVTQMGQEVILRCVPISNHLYFYWYRQILGQKVEFLVSFYNNEISEKSEIFDDQFSVERPDGSNFTLKIRSTKLEDSAMYFCASSERESLAKNIQYFGAGTRLSVL.

The V gene is TRBV5-5, the J gene TRBJ1-2; the D gene is possibly TRBD1 (5 bases). The germline CDR1 and CDR2 sequences are SGHKS and YYEKEE (reference sequence). The CDR3 extends over 15 amino acids. Trimming stripped 7 bases from V and 0 bases from J, with 16 bases between. CDR3 nucleotide sequence: TGTGCCAGCGAGACCCGGACACCTCCTAACTATGGCTACACCTTC. Translated, it gives CASETRTPPNYGYTF. Based on the CDR3 plus reference TRBV5-5 and TRBJ1-2, the full variable domain is DAGVTQSPTHLIKTRGQQVTLRCSPISGHKSVSWYQQVLGQGPQFIFQYYEKEERGRGNFPDRFSARQFPNYSSELNVNALLLGDSALYLCASETRTPPNYGYTFGSGTRLTVV.

This clone was seen once. The chain carries TRBV6-5 and TRBJ2-5, with TRBD1 identical over 9 bases. Trimming cost V 5 bases and J 6 bases; bases outside gene matches: 10. Germline V CDR1 and CDR2: MNHEY, SVGAGI. CDR3 length: 15 residues. CDR3 nucleotides: TGTGCCAGCAGTCGCTGGGGACAGGGAGGGCAGACCCAGTACTTC. This encodes CASSRWGQGGQTQYF.

This clone was seen a handful of times. This chain links TRBV14 with TRBJ2-7; a weak D match, TRBD2 (5 bases). This CDR3 has 11 amino acids. The V end lost 6 bases, the J end lost 4 bases, and 7 bases lay between the germline ends. CDR1 is SGHDN, CDR2 FVKESK, per germline. The CDR3 reads CASSRGYEQYF. Here the CDR3 DNA reads TGTGCCAGCAGTCGGGGATACGAGCAGTACTTC. Supplemented by reference TRBV14 and TRBJ2-7, the full variable domain reads EAGVTQFPSHSVIEKGQTVTLRCDPISGHDNLYWYRRVMGKEIKFLLHFVKESKQDESGMPNNRFLAERTGGTYSTLKVQPAELEDSGVYFCASSRGYEQYFGPGTRLTVT.

This chain uses TRBV15 with TRBJ1-4; possibly TRBD1 for D (5 bases). Between the trimmed V and J ends, which lost 1 base and 3 bases, there was a span of 12 bases. This CDR3 is 16 amino acids long. CDR1 is LNHNV and CDR2 is YYDKDF in the germline V gene (reference sequence). CDR3 in DNA: TGTGCCACCAGCAGAGGGCGGGGCATCGCTAATGAAAAACTGTTTTTT. Encoded protein: CATSRGRGIANEKLFF.

This rearrangement joins TRBV5-1 to TRBJ1-5; 8 nucleotides align to TRBD1. Germline CDR1 is SGHRS and CDR2 is YFSETQ. This CDR3 has 15 residues. V was pared by 4 bases and J by 3 bases, with 6 bases of the junction left unmatched. CDR3 bases: TGCGCCAGCAGCCCGGGACAGGAGTACAATCAGCCCCAGCATTTT. This codes for CASSPGQEYNQPQHF.

The chain has TRBV5-1 and TRBJ2-1, with 12 positions matching TRBD2. Germline V gene lookup returns CDR1 SGHRS and CDR2 YFSETQ. This CDR3 region has 15 residues. V shed 4 bases, J shed 4 bases, and the junction held 3 bases outside the gene matches. CDR3 amino acids: CASSRGLAGYNEQFF. The DNA for the CDR3 is TGCGCCAGCAGCCGTGGACTAGCGGGATACAATGAGCAGTTCTTC.